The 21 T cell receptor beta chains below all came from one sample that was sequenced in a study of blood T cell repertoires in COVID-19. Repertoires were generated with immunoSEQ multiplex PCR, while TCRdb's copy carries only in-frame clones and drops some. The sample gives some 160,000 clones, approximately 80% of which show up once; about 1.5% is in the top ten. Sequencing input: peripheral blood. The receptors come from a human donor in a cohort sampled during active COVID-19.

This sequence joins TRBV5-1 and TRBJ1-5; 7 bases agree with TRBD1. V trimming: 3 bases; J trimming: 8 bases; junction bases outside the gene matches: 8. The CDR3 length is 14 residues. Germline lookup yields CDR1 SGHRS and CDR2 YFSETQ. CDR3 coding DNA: TGCGCCAGCAGCTCGACAGGGCCTCTTGAGCCCCAGCATTTT. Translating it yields CASSSTGPLEPQHF.

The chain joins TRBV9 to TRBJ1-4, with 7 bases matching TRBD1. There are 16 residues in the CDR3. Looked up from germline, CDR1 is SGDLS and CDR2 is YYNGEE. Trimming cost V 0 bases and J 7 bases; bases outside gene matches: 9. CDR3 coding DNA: TGTGCCAGCAGCGTAGGCTGGGGACAGATCATTGAAAAACTGTTTTTT. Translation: CASSVGWGQIIEKLFF.

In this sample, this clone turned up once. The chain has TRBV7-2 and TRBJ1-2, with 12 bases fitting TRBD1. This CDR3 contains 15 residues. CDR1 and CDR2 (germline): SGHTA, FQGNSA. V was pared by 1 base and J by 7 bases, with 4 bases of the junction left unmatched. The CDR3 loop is CASSLDGDRGLGYTF. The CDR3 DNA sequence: TGTGCCAGCAGCTTAGACGGGGACAGGGGGCTTGGCTACACCTTC.

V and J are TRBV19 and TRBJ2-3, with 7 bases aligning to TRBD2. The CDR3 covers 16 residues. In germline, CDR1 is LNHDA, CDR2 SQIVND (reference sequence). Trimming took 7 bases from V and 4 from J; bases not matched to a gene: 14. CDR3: CASTPPGRVVPDTQYF. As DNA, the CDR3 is TGTGCCAGTACCCCCCCAGGGAGGGTTGTCCCAGATACGCAGTATTTT.

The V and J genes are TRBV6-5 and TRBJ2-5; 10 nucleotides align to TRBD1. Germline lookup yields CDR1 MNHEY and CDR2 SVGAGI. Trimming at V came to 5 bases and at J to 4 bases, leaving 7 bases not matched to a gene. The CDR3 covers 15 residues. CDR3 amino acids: CASSRTGGQTETQYF. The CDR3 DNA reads TGTGCCAGCAGTAGGACAGGGGGACAGACAGAGACCCAGTACTTC.

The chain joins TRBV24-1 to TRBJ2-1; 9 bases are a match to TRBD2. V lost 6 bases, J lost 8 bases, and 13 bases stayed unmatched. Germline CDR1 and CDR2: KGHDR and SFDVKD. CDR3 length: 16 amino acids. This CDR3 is CATSLGGRAEEDEQFF. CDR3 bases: TGTGCCACCAGTCTGGGCGGGAGGGCCGAAGAGGATGAGCAGTTCTTC.

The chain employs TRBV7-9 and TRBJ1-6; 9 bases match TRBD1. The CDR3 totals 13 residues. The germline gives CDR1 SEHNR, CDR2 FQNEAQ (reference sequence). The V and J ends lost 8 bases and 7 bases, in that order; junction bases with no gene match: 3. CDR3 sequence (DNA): TGTGCCAGCGGAGGACAGGGGAATTCACCCCTCCACTTT. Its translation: CASGGQGNSPLHF. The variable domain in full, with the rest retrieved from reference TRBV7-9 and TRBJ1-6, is DTGVSQNPRHKITKRGQNVTFRCDPISEHNRLYWYRQTLGQGPEFLTYFQNEAQLEKSRLLSDRFSAERPKGSFSTLEIQRTEQGDSAMYLCASGGQGNSPLHFGNGTRLTVT.

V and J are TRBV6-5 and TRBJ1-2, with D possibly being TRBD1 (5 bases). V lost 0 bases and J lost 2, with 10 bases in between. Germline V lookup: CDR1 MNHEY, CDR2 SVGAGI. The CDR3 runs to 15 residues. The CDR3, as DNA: TGTGCCAGCAGTTACTCCGACAGAAGAAACTATGGCTACACCTTC. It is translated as CASSYSDRRNYGYTF.

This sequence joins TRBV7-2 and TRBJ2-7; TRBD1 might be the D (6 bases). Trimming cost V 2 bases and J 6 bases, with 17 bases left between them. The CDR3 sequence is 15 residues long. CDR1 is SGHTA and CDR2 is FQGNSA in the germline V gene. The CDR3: CASSLPTINRVEQYF. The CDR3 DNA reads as TGTGCCAGCAGCTTACCCACGATCAACAGGGTCGAGCAGTACTTC.

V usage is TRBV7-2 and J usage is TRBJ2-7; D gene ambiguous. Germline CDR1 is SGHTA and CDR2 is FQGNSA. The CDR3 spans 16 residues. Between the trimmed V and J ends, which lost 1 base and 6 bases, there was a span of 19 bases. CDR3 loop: CASSLERNGKSGEQYF. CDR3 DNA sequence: TGTGCCAGCAGCTTAGAGAGGAACGGCAAATCGGGCGAGCAGTACTTC.

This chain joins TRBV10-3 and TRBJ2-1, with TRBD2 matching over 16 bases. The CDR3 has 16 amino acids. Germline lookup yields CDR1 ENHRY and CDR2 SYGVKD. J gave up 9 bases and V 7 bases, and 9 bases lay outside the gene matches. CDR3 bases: TGTGCCATCATGTCCCTGGGACTAGCGGGAGGGAGTGAGCAGTTCTTC. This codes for CAIMSLGLAGGSEQFF.

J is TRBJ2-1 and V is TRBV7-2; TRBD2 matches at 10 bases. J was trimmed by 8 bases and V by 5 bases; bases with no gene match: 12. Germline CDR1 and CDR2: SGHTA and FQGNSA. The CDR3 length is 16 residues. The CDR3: CASSQGASGGFYEQFF. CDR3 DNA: TGTGCCAGCAGCCAGGGGGCTAGCGGGGGTTTCTATGAGCAGTTCTTC.

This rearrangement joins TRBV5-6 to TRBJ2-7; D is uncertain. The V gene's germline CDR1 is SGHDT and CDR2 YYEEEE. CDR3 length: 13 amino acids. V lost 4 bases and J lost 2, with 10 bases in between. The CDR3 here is CASSPTQTYEQYF. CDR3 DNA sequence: TGTGCCAGCAGCCCGACACAGACCTACGAGCAGTACTTC. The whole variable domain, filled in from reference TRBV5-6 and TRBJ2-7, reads DAGVTQSPTHLIKTRGQQVTLRCSPKSGHDTVSWYQQALGQGPQFIFQYYEEEERQRGNFPDRFSGHQFPNYSSELNVNALLLGDSALYLCASSPTQTYEQYFGPGTRLTVT.

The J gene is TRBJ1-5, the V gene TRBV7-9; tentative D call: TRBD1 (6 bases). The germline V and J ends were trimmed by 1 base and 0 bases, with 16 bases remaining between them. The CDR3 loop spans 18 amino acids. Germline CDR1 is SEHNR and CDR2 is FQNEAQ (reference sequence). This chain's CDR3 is CASSLGSGDRYSNQPQHF. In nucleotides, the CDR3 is TGTGCCAGCAGCTTAGGGTCAGGGGACCGATATAGCAATCAGCCCCAGCATTTT.

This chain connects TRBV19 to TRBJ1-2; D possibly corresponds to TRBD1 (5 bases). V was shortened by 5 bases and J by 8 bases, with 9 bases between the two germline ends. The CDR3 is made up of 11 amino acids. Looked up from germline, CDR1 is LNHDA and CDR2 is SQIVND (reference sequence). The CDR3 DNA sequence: TGTGCCAGTAGTTTCTCAGGGGGCTACACCTTC. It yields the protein CASSFSGGYTF.

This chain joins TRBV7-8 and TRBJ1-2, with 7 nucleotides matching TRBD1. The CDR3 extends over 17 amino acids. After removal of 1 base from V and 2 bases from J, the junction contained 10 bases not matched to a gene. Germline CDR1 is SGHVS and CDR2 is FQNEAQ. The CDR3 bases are TGTGCCAGCAGCTTAGTACATTCCAAGACAGGGAACTATGGCTACACCTTC. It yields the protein CASSLVHSKTGNYGYTF. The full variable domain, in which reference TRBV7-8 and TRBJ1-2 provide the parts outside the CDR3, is GAGVSQSPRYKVAKRGQDVALRCDPISGHVSLFWYQQALGQGPEFLTYFQNEAQLDKSGLPSDRFFAERPEGSVSTLKIQRTQQEDSAVYLCASSLVHSKTGNYGYTFGSGTRLTVV.

The chain's CDR3 is CASSFPPGQGVHEQYF. In DNA form, the CDR3 reads TGTGCCAGCAGTTTCCCCCCAGGGCAGGGGGTGCACGAGCAGTACTTC. J is TRBJ2-7 and V is TRBV28, with 7 nucleotides matching TRBD1. Germline CDR1 is MDHEN and CDR2 is SYDVKM. The CDR3 sequence is 16 residues long. Trimming took 3 bases from V and 5 from J; bases not matched to a gene: 13.

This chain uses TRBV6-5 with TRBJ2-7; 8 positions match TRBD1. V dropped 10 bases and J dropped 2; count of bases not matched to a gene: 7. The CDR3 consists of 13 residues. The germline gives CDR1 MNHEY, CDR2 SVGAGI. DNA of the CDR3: TGTGCCATCGGACAGGGTGATACCTACGAGCAGTACTTC. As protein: CAIGQGDTYEQYF.

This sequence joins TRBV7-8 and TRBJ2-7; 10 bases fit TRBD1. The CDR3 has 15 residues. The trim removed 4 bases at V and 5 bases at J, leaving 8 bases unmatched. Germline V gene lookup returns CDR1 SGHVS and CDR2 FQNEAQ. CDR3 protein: CASSSTRDRGDEQYF. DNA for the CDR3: TGTGCCAGCAGCTCAACCCGGGACAGGGGTGACGAGCAGTACTTC.

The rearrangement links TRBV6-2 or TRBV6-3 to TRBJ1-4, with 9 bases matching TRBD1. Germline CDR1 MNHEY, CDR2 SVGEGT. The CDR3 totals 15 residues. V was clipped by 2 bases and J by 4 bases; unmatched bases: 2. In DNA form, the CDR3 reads TGTGCCAGCAGTTACGACAGGGGGAATAATGAAAAACTGTTTTTT. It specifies CASSYDRGNNEKLFF.

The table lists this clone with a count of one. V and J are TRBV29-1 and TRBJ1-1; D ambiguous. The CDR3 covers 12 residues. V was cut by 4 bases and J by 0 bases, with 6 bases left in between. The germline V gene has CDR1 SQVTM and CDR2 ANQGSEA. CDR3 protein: CSVAEMNTEAFF. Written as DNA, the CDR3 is TGCAGCGTTGCTGAGATGAACACTGAAGCTTTCTTT.